Below, one T cell receptor beta chain is given with its context. These data originate in a study of blood T cell repertoires in COVID-19. The overall study: Sample material is recorded as cDNA or gDNA derived from T cells, B-cell-depleted T cells, or PBMCs.

Per the study methods: Using reference gene primer amplification, nucleated cell counts were estimated. Profiled with immunoSEQ multiplex PCR; TCRdb holds only in-frame clones, not every one. Clone size and V and J calls were adopted from that table, with D and trimming inferred from the DNA. Among nearly 300,000 clones listed, around 88% were seen once. CDR1 and CDR2 (germline): MNHEY, SVGAGI. V lost 6 bases and J lost 7; bases outside the gene matches: 9. This CDR3 comprises 15 residues. This clonotype originated in a young woman who had recovered from COVID-19. Sequenced: peripheral blood. The chain uses TRBV6-5 and TRBJ1-5, with 10 bases fitting TRBD1. The CDR3 sequence: CASRATGGAGQPQHF. In nucleotides, the CDR3 is TGTGCCAGCAGAGCGACAGGGGGCGCGGGGCAGCCCCAGCATTTT.